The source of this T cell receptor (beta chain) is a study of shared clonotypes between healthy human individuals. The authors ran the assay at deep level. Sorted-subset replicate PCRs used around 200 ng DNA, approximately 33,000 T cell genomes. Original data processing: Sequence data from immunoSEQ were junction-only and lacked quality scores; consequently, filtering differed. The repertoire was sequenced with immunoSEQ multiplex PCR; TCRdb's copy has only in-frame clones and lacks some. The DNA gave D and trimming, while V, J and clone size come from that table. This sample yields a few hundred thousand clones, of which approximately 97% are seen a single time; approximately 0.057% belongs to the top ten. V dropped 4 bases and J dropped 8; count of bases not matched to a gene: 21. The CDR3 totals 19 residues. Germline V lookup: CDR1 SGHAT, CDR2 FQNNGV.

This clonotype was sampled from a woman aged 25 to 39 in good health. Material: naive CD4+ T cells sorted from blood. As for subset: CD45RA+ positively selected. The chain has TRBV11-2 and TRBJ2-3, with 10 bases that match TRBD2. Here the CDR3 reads CASSWKSQAGPSGRGTQYF. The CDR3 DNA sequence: TGTGCCAGCAGCTGGAAATCACAGGCAGGGCCTAGCGGGAGAGGTACGCAGTATTTT.